This T cell receptor beta chain emerged from a study of CD8 T cells in Susac syndrome. It was with random hexamers that roughly 0.45 to 1 ug RNA was reverse transcribed. Coverage of TCR beta CDR3 amplification by immunoSEQ multiplex PCR extended to 54 Vbeta and 13 Jbeta. TCRdb re-called the immunoSEQ multiplex PCR reads through MiXCR, storing one row per CDR3 protein. The data hold approximately 190,000 distinct CDR3 sequences, with nearly 97% observed a single time. About this clonotype itself: Its antigen is undetermined.

Whole-study findings and limits: The authors found no clonal expansion in Susac syndrome CD4+ T cell repertoires.

The sequenced target, TCR beta, came from blood CD8+ and CD4+ T cells. Patients with Susac syndrome met the recently defined diagnostic criteria for definite or probable disease. This receptor was taken from a human donor with Susac syndrome. Sequencing was performed on CD4+ T cells from PBMCs.

The CDR3 protein is CASSRRGWAQETQYF. For the CDR3, the DNA is TGTGCCAGCAGCCGGCGTGGGTGGGCACAAGAGACCCAGTACTTC. This rearrangement joins TRBV6-2 or TRBV6-3 to TRBJ2-5; D unresolved. In germline, CDR1 is MNHEY, CDR2 SVGEGT. There are 15 residues in the CDR3. Between the trimmed V and J ends, which lost 6 bases and 2 bases, there was a span of 16 bases.